This entry concerns a single TCR beta chain. The second PCR ran about 6 to 12 cycles with a sample-barcoded 5' primer and J-beta primers. MiXCR was run by TCRdb on the 5' RACE reads, yielding one entry per CDR3 protein. The profile shows about 600,000 distinct CDR3 sequences, around 48% of them singletons. This specimen comes from a study of blood T cells in healthy people across ages. The authors drew approximately 10 milliliters of peripheral blood from each donor. The CDR3 is made up of 13 amino acids. The germline V gene encodes CDR1 DFQATT and CDR2 SNEGSKA (reference sequence). Sequencing was done on a sample of blood. This clonotype was obtained from a man at least 80 years old in good health. The chain employs TRBV20-1 and TRBJ2-5; 13 positions match TRBD2. The J call may be mistaken, given a closer DNA end match to TRBJ2-7. The DNA for the CDR3 is TGCAGTGCCCCGGGACTAGCGGGAAACGAGCAGTACTTC. This gives the protein CSAPGLAGNEQYF.